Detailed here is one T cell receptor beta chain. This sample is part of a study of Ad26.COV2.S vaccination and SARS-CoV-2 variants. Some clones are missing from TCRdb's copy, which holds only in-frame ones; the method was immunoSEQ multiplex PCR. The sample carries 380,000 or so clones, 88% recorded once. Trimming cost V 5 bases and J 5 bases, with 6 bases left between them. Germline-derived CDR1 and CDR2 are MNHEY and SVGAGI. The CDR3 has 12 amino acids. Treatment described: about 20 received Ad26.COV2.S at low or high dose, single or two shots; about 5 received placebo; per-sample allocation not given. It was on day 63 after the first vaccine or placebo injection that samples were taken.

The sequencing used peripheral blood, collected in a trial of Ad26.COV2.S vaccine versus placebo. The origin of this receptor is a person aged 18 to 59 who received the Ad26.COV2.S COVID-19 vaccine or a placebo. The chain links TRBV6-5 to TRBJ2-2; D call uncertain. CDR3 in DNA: TGTGCCAGCAGTCCATCTACCGGGGAGCTGTTTTTT. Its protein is CASSPSTGELFF.